The present T cell receptor beta chain was sequenced within a study of cytomegalovirus exposure and HLA in healthy donors. Amplification used 60 Vbeta primers and 13 Jbeta primers. Assay: immunoSEQ multiplex PCR; the TCRdb copy retains only in-frame clones and omits some. Of fewer than 250,000 clones listed, 83% are singletons. This clone has just a few counts. The antigen is unknown. Whole-study findings and limits: The availability of immune exposure information extended only to CMV serostatus. Earlier analysis found most TCR beta V segments productive about 87% or about 30% of the time. As a later analysis revealed, the rate of TCR association differed by HLA locus, with DRB1 most and HLA-C fewest.

Trimming cost V 2 bases and J 4 bases, with 11 bases left between them. CDR3 length: 14 amino acids. In germline, CDR1 is MNHEY, CDR2 SVGAGI. The source of this sequence is a girl between 10 and 17 years old in good health and CMV-seronegative. The V call is TRBV6-5, the J call TRBJ1-1; no clear D gene. Sequences were obtained from PBMCs. As DNA, the CDR3 is TGTGCCAGCAGTTACAGATACTCAAGCACTGAAGCTTTCTTT. Translating it yields CASSYRYSSTEAFF.